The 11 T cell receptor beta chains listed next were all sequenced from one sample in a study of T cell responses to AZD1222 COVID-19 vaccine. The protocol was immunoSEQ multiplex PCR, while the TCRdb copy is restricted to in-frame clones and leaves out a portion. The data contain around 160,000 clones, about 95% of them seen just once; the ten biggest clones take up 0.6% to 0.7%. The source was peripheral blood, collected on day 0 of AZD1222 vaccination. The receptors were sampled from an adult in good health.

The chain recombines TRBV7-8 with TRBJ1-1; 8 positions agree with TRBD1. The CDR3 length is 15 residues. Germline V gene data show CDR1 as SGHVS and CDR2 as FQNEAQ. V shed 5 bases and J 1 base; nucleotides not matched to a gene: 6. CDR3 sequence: CASSAYRGENTEAFF. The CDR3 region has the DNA TGTGCCAGCAGCGCCTACAGGGGGGAGAACACTGAAGCTTTCTTT. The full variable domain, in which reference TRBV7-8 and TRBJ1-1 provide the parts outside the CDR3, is GAGVSQSPRYKVAKRGQDVALRCDPISGHVSLFWYQQALGQGPEFLTYFQNEAQLDKSGLPSDRFFAERPEGSVSTLKIQRTQQEDSAVYLCASSAYRGENTEAFFGQGTRLTVV.

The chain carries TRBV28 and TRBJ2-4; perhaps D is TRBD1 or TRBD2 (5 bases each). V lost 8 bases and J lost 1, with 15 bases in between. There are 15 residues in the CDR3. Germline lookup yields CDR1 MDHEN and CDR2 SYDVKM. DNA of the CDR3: TGTGCCAGCGGGGGTGGAGCCCTGGCCAAAAACATTCAGTACTTC. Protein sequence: CASGGGALAKNIQYF.

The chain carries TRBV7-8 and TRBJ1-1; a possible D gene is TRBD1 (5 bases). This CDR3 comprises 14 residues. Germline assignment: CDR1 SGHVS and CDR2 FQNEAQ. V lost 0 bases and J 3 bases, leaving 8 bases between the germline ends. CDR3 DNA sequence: TGTGCCAGCAGCTTAGCGGGGCGAGACACTGAAGCTTTCTTT. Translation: CASSLAGRDTEAFF.

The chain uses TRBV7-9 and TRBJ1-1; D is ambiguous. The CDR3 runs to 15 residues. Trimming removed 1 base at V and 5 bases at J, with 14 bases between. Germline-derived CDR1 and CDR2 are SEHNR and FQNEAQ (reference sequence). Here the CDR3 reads CASSLEGFRGTEAFF. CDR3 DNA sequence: TGTGCCAGCAGCTTAGAGGGATTTCGAGGGACTGAAGCTTTCTTT. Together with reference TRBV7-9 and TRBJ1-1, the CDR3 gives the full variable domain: DTGVSQNPRHKITKRGQNVTFRCDPISEHNRLYWYRQTLGQGPEFLTYFQNEAQLEKSRLLSDRFSAERPKGSFSTLEIQRTEQGDSAMYLCASSLEGFRGTEAFFGQGTRLTVV.

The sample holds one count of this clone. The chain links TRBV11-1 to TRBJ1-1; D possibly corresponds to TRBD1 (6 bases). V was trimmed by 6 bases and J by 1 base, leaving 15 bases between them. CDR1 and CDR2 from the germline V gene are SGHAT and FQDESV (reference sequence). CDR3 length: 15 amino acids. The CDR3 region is CASSLPGASNTEAFF. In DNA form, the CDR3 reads TGTGCCAGCAGTCTGCCAGGGGCTTCGAACACTGAAGCTTTCTTT. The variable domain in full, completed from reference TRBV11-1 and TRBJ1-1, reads EAEVAQSPRYKITEKSQAVAFWCDPISGHATLYWYRQILGQGPELLVQFQDESVVDDSQLPKDRFSAERLKGVDSTLKIQPAELGDSAMYLCASSLPGASNTEAFFGQGTRLTVV.

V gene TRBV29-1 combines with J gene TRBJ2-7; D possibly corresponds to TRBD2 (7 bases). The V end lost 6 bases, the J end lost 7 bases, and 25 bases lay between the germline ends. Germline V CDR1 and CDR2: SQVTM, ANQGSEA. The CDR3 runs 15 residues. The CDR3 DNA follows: TGCAGCGTGGGTGCGTGGGGGGGCCGGTTGGGAGAGCAGTACTTC. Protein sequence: CSVGAWGGRLGEQYF.

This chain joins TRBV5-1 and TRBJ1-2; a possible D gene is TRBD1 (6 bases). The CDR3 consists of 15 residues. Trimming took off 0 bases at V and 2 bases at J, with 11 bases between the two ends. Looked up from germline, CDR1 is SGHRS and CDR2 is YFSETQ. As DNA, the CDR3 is TGCGCCAGCAGCTTGGTGGTGCAGGGGAACTATGGCTACACCTTC. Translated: CASSLVVQGNYGYTF.

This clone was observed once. The CDR3 here is CASTGEYEQYF. The DNA for the CDR3 is TGTGCCAGCACGGGAGAGTACGAGCAGTACTTC. The rearrangement joins TRBV5-8 to TRBJ2-7; tentative D call: TRBD2 (6 bases). V gave up 6 bases and J gave up 4 bases, with 8 bases separating them. Germline CDR1 SGHTS, CDR2 YDEGEE. The length of the CDR3 is 11 residues.

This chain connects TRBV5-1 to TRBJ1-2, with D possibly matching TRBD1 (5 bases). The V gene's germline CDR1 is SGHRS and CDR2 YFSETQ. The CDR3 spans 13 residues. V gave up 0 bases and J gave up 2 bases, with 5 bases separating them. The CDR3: CASSLGDNYGYTF. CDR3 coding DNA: TGCGCCAGCAGCTTGGGGGACAACTATGGCTACACCTTC.

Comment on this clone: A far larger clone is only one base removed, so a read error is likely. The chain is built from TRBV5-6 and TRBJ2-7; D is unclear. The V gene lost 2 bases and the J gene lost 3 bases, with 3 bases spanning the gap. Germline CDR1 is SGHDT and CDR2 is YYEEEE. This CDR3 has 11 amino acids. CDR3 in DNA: TGTGCCAGCAGCTTCGGCTACGAGCAGTACTTC. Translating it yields CASSFGYEQYF.

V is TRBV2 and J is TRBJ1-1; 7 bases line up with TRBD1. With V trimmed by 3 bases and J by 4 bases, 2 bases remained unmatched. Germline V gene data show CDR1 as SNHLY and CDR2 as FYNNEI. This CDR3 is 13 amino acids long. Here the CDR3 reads CASSDRGVTEAFF. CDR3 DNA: TGTGCCAGCAGTGACAGGGGGGTCACTGAAGCTTTCTTT.